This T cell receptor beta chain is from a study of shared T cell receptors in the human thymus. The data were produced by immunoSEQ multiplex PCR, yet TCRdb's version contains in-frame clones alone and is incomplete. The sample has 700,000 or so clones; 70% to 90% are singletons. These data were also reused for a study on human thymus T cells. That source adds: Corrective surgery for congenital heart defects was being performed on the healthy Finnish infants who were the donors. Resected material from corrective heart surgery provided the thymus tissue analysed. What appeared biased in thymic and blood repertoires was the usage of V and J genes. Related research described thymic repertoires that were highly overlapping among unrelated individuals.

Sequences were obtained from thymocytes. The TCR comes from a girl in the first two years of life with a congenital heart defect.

The CDR3 region is CASSLSGLLKREQYF. In nucleotides, the CDR3 is TGTGCCAGCAGTTTATCGGGACTGCTTAAAAGAGAGCAGTACTTC. The chain couples TRBV27 to TRBJ2-7, with D possibly being TRBD2 (6 bases). CDR3 length: 15 residues. Germline V gene sequence: CDR1 MNHEY, CDR2 SMNVEV (reference sequence). With 0 bases removed from V and 7 bases from J, the gap between germline ends came to 16 bases.